These 10 T cell receptor beta chains originate from one sample sequenced in a study of cytotoxic CD8 clonotypes in ibrutinib-treated CLL. Libraries were prepared by immunoSEQ multiplex PCR; TCRdb keeps only in-frame clonotypes and omits some of them. The sample lists around 130,000 clones; 80% to 85% were seen once. Sequences were derived from PBMCs, sampled after 24 months of ibrutinib treatment. These receptors all come from a human donor with chronic lymphocytic leukemia.

The J gene is TRBJ2-7, the V gene TRBV6-5; D possibly uses TRBD1 or TRBD2 (5 bases each). Germline CDR1 MNHEY, CDR2 SVGAGI. This CDR3 is built from 16 residues. Trimming removed 0 bases at V and 2 bases at J, with 14 bases between. Here the CDR3 reads CASSYSGPRLTYEQYF. DNA for the CDR3: TGTGCCAGCAGTTACTCGGGACCGCGGCTAACCTACGAGCAGTACTTC.

This clone turned up a few times. The J gene is TRBJ1-5, the V gene TRBV27, with no clear D. The germline gives CDR1 MNHEY, CDR2 SMNVEV (reference sequence). This CDR3 has 14 amino acids. Trimming removed 7 bases from V and 2 bases from J, with 12 bases in between. The CDR3 nucleotides read TGTGCCAGCACCCCACACGGGGGCAATCAGCCCCAGCATTTT. It encodes CASTPHGGNQPQHF.

This chain links TRBV5-4 with TRBJ1-4; D possibly corresponds to TRBD1 (5 bases). The germline V and J ends were trimmed by 4 bases and 8 bases, with 18 bases remaining between them. CDR1 and CDR2 (germline): SGHNT, YYREEE (reference sequence). The CDR3 has 15 residues. This chain's CDR3 is CASSRATGGEEKLFF. Here the CDR3 DNA reads TGTGCCAGCAGCCGAGCCACTGGGGGGGAAGAAAAACTGTTTTTT. Complete variable domain (other parts from reference TRBV5-4 and TRBJ1-4): ETGVTQSPTHLIKTRGQQVTLRCSSQSGHNTVSWYQQALGQGPQFIFQYYREEENGRGNFPPRFSGLQFPNYSSELNVNALELDDSALYLCASSRATGGEEKLFFGSGTQLSVL.

CDR3 sequence: CASSLSSVNSNQPQHF. The CDR3 coding sequence is TGTGCCAGCTCATTATCATCAGTTAATAGCAATCAGCCCCAGCATTTT. The chain carries TRBV18 and TRBJ1-5; no clear D gene. Germline lookup yields CDR1 KGHSH and CDR2 LQKENI. This CDR3 spans 16 amino acids. Trimming stripped 5 bases from V and 0 bases from J, with 14 bases between.

The rearrangement links TRBV2 to TRBJ2-3; TRBD2 might be the D (6 bases). Germline values: CDR1 SNHLY, CDR2 FYNNEI. V was pared by 3 bases and J by 4 bases, with 8 bases between. This CDR3 contains 13 residues. The CDR3 reads CASSETSPDTQYF. In DNA, the CDR3 is TGTGCCAGCAGTGAGACTAGTCCAGATACGCAGTATTTT.

V usage is TRBV23-1 and J usage is TRBJ2-3; D is uncertain. TRBV23-1 falls under the ORF class, with uncertain function. The CDR3 covers 13 residues. The ends were cut back, 3 bases at V and 6 bases at J, with 10 bases in the middle. CDR3 protein: CASSQSSTDTQYF. The CDR3 bases are TGCGCCAGCAGTCAGAGTTCGACGGATACGCAGTATTTT.

The rearrangement joins TRBV6-6 to TRBJ2-7, with TRBD2 as a possible D gene (6 bases). Trimming removed 2 bases at V and 5 bases at J, with 13 bases between. There are 14 residues in the CDR3. Germline V gene sequence: CDR1 MNHNY, CDR2 SVGAGI (reference sequence). The CDR3 protein is CASSYAGRSDEQYF. The CDR3 nucleotides are TGTGCCAGCAGTTACGCCGGGAGATCGGACGAGCAGTACTTC.

CDR3 coding DNA: TGTGCCAGCCGGGGCTCCGCTTTGAACACTGAAGCTTTCTTT. Protein: CASRGSALNTEAFF. The chain links TRBV6-5 to TRBJ1-1, with D tentatively TRBD1 (5 bases). This CDR3 region has 14 residues. V shed 8 bases and J shed 0 bases, with 13 bases lying between them. Germline CDR1 is MNHEY and CDR2 is SVGAGI.

The chain links TRBV11-3 to TRBJ2-5, with TRBD1 identical over 9 bases. The length of the CDR3 is 17 residues. The V and J ends lost 1 base and 4 bases, in that order; junction bases with no gene match: 10. The V gene's germline CDR1 is SGHNT and CDR2 YENEEA. CDR3 sequence: CASSLGSRQGGAETQYF. Written as DNA, the CDR3 is TGTGCCAGCAGCTTAGGGTCGAGACAGGGGGGCGCAGAGACCCAGTACTTC.

This chain links TRBV28 with TRBJ2-7; TRBD2 might be the D (6 bases). Germline V gene data show CDR1 as MDHEN and CDR2 as SYDVKM. The CDR3 has 15 amino acids. V gave up 3 bases and J gave up 2 bases, with 14 bases separating them. The CDR3 nucleotides read TGTGCCAGCAGTTTTACGGGAGTTCGCACCTACGAGCAGTACTTC. The encoded protein is CASSFTGVRTYEQYF.